Below, one T cell receptor (beta chain) is given with its context. Its antigen is unknown. Amplification from RNA transcripts yielded the TCR beta CDR3 regions. HTBI primers were used in a first-round RT-PCR, which preceded a second-round multiplex PCR. MiXCR, run by TCRdb on the multiplex PCR reads, gives a single entry per CDR3 protein. The sample records about 400,000 distinct CDR3 sequences, 15% to 20% being singletons. This specimen comes from a study of Graves' ophthalmopathy and Graves' hyperthyroidism. Study information: Peripheral blood sampling occurred at initial diagnosis, before any treatment.

CDR1 is DFQATT, CDR2 SNEGSKA, per germline (reference sequence). The CDR3 has 12 amino acids. After removal of 6 bases from V and 6 bases from J, the junction contained 5 bases not matched to a gene. Study findings and constraints: In blood, most expanded thyroid clonotypes above 0.001 frequency were also detected.

The clonotype was recovered from a woman between 18 and 30 years old with Graves' ophthalmopathy. V and J are TRBV20-1 and TRBJ1-2, with 9 positions matching TRBD1. The specimen sequenced was peripheral blood. The CDR3 DNA reads as TGCAGTGCCCTGACAGGGGGGGATGGCTACACCTTC. Translated: CSALTGGDGYTF.